This TCR beta chain was sequenced during a study of cytomegalovirus exposure and HLA in healthy donors. Study in general: An earlier analysis found 95 million to 140 million unique TCR beta sequences from 200 million or so T cells.

Comments on this clone: Its target is unknown.

Study results and caveats: Cytomegalovirus-associated TCR beta chains were listed, numbering 150 to 200.

The V gene end was trimmed by 7 bases and the J gene end by 5 bases; junction bases not matched to a gene: 11. Germline-derived CDR1 and CDR2 are MNHNY and SVGAGI (reference sequence). The CDR3 has 15 amino acids. PCR employed 60 Vbeta and 13 Jbeta primers. The method was immunoSEQ multiplex PCR; TCRdb's version includes in-frame clones alone and lacks a portion of them. The sample shows 150,000 to 200,000 clones, roughly 80% of them seen only once. The sequenced material came from PBMCs. The chain couples TRBV6-6 to TRBJ2-1, with TRBD2 identical over 7 bases. The TCR was taken from a woman aged 45-59 years in good health and CMV-seronegative. CDR3 sequence: CASMSWGGRNNEQFF. CDR3 DNA: TGTGCCAGCATGAGCTGGGGGGGACGGAACAATGAGCAGTTCTTC.